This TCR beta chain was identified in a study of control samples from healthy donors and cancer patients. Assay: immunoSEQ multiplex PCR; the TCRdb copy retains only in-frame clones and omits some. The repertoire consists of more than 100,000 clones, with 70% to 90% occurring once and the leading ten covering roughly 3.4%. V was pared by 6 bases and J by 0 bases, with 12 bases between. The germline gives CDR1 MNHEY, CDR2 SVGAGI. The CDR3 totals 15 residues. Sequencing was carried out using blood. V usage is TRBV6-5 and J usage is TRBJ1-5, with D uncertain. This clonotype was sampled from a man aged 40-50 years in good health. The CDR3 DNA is TGTGCCAGCAGCTCCGGCCGGGCTAGCAATCAGCCCCAGCATTTT. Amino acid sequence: CASSSGRASNQPQHF.